Shown below are 32 T cell receptor beta chains from a single sample sequenced in a study of blood T cell repertoires in COVID-19. This table comes from immunoSEQ multiplex PCR, and its TCRdb copy is limited to in-frame clones, with some not included. The sample lists over 110,000 clones; 84% were seen once. The sample consisted of PBMCs or T cells enriched from blood (not recorded which). The receptors were gathered from a man aged 50 or older in a cohort exposed to, infected with or recovered from COVID-19 (not recorded which).

The CDR3 reads CASSDQRGGTLAEAYNEQFF. CDR3 DNA sequence: TGTGCCAGCAGCGACCAGAGGGGGGGGACGCTAGCGGAGGCCTACAATGAGCAGTTCTTC. The V and J genes are TRBV9 and TRBJ2-1; D might be TRBD2 (7 bases). This CDR3 contains 20 residues. Germline V lookup: CDR1 SGDLS, CDR2 YYNGEE. With 3 bases removed from V and 2 bases from J, the gap between germline ends came to 27 bases.

This chain uses TRBV4-3 with TRBJ1-1; D call uncertain. CDR1 LGHNA and CDR2 YSLEER come from the germline V gene. Trimming took 3 bases from V and 3 from J, leaving 8 bases between them. This CDR3 region has 13 residues. This CDR3 is CASSQSLYTEAFF. CDR3 nucleotides: TGCGCCAGCAGCCAGTCCTTGTACACTGAAGCTTTCTTT.

The CDR3 is CASSTMGQVNTEAFF. Written as DNA, the CDR3 is TGTGCCAGCAGTACTATGGGACAAGTGAACACTGAAGCTTTCTTT. J is TRBJ1-1 and V is TRBV6-5; a weak D match, TRBD1 (6 bases). The germline CDR1 and CDR2 sequences are MNHEY and SVGAGI. The CDR3 has 15 residues. Trimming left V 5 bases short and J 0 bases short, with 13 bases between.

The V and J genes are TRBV12-5 and TRBJ2-7; 8 positions match TRBD2. Germline CDR1 reads LGHNT; CDR2 reads FRNRAP. V lost 1 base to trimming and J lost 4 bases; unmatched junction nucleotides: 3. This CDR3 is built from 14 residues. CDR3 protein: CASGLGLARYEQYF. The CDR3 nucleotides read TGTGCTAGTGGTTTGGGACTAGCGCGGTACGAGCAGTACTTC.

The rearrangement joins TRBV9 to TRBJ1-6; 9 bases map to TRBD1. The junction had 4 bases not matched to a gene; V was cut back by 8 bases and J by 7 bases. The CDR3 spans 13 residues. The V gene's germline CDR1 is SGDLS and CDR2 YYNGEE. The CDR3 region has the DNA TGTGCCAGTCGTGGACAGGGGAATTCACCCCTCCACTTT. Residues: CASRGQGNSPLHF. The full variable domain, in which reference TRBV9 and TRBJ1-6 provide the parts outside the CDR3, is DSGVTQTPKHLITATGQRVTLRCSPRSGDLSVYWYQQSLDQGLQFLIQYYNGEERAKGNILERFSAQQFPDLHSELNLSSLELGDSALYFCASRGQGNSPLHFGNGTRLTVT.

V usage is TRBV4-3 and J usage is TRBJ1-4; D remains ambiguous. The CDR3 has 15 amino acids. CDR1 and CDR2 from the germline V gene are LGHNA and YSLEER. The germline V and J ends were trimmed by 3 bases and 0 bases, with 8 bases remaining between them. The CDR3 loop reads CASSHTPTTNEKLFF. CDR3 bases: TGCGCCAGCAGCCATACACCGACAACTAATGAAAAACTGTTTTTT.

This chain uses TRBV27 with TRBJ1-1, with 8 bases that match TRBD1. Germline V gene data show CDR1 as MNHEY and CDR2 as SMNVEV (reference sequence). The J segment lost 4 bases and the V segment lost 4 bases, leaving 14 bases of the junction unmatched. The CDR3 covers 17 residues. The CDR3 loop is CASSSPDRVGRATEAFF. The CDR3 DNA is TGTGCCAGCAGTTCCCCGGACAGGGTGGGTCGGGCCACTGAAGCTTTCTTT.

The genes are TRBV5-1 and TRBJ1-6; D gene ambiguous. V lost 7 bases, J lost 0 bases, and 14 bases lay in between. Germline CDR1 reads SGHRS; CDR2 reads YFSETQ. The length of the CDR3 is 16 residues. The CDR3 DNA reads as TGCGCCAGCTCCGGAGAGGCTAGCTCCTATAATTCACCCCTCCACTTT. This translates into CASSGEASSYNSPLHF.

The rearrangement links TRBV5-8 to TRBJ2-7, with D hard to call. The germline gives CDR1 SGHTS, CDR2 YDEGEE. The germline V and J ends were trimmed by 4 bases and 3 bases, with 8 bases remaining between them. The CDR3 totals 12 residues. For the CDR3, the DNA is TGTGCCAGCAGCCGAGGCTTCTACGAGCAGTACTTC. It codes for CASSRGFYEQYF.

The CDR3 loop reads CASSLMGTGEKLFF. The CDR3, as DNA: TGTGCCAGCAGCTTAATGGGGACAGGCGAAAAACTGTTTTTT. The gene calls are TRBV11-2 and TRBJ1-4; 8 nucleotides line up with TRBD1. The J segment lost 8 bases and the V segment lost 2 bases, leaving 4 bases of the junction unmatched. The CDR3 totals 14 residues. Germline V gene sequence: CDR1 SGHAT, CDR2 FQNNGV.

CDR3 nucleotides: TGTGCCAGCCACCCATTTGGACACCCATCTGGGGCCAACGTCCTGACTTTC. Its protein product is CASHPFGHPSGANVLTF. The chain is built from TRBV27 and TRBJ2-6; the D gene is possibly TRBD1 (5 bases). Germline V gene data show CDR1 as MNHEY and CDR2 as SMNVEV (reference sequence). V was clipped by 8 bases and J by 1 base, with 18 bases between them. This CDR3 comprises 17 residues. The variable domain in full, completed from reference TRBV27 and TRBJ2-6, reads EAQVTQNPRYLITVTGKKLTVTCSQNMNHEYMSWYRQDPGLGLRQIYYSMNVEVTDKGDVPEGYKVSRKEKRNFPLILESPSPNQTSLYFCASHPFGHPSGANVLTFGAGSRLTVL.

This chain links TRBV6-1 with TRBJ1-4; D might be TRBD1 (5 bases). This CDR3 spans 15 amino acids. From germline, CDR1 is MNHNS and CDR2 SASEGT. Trimming took 2 bases from V and 4 from J, leaving 11 bases between them. CDR3 in DNA: TGTGCCAGCAGTGAACAGGGAGGGGTTAATGAAAAACTGTTTTTT. Its translation: CASSEQGGVNEKLFF.

The rearrangement links TRBV7-8 to TRBJ2-1, with a weak D call TRBD2 (6 bases). CDR1 and CDR2 (germline): SGHVS, FQNEAQ. Trimming left V 6 bases short and J 7 bases short, with 19 bases between. The CDR3 has 15 amino acids. This chain's CDR3 is CASSAGGEWWNEQFF. The CDR3 nucleotides read TGTGCCAGCAGTGCAGGCGGGGAGTGGTGGAATGAGCAGTTCTTC.

This clone was seen a few times. This chain links TRBV3-1 (or the pseudogene TRBV3-2) with TRBJ2-6, with 9 bases aligning to TRBD1. The CDR3 covers 16 residues. Per the germline V gene, CDR1 is LGHDT and CDR2 is YNNKEL (reference sequence). V was pared by 2 bases and J by 3 bases, with 2 bases of the junction left unmatched. DNA of the CDR3: TGTGCCAGCAGCCAAACAGGGGGCCTTGGGGCCAACGTCCTGACTTTC. Translation gives CASSQTGGLGANVLTF.

This clone was found a few times. The J gene is TRBJ1-5, the V gene TRBV24-1; 9 bases are shared with TRBD1. The junction had 3 bases not matched to a gene; V was cut back by 7 bases and J by 3 bases. The CDR3 is 14 residues long. Germline assignment: CDR1 KGHDR and CDR2 SFDVKD. In DNA form, the CDR3 reads TGTGCCACCAGAGGGACAGGGCCCAATCAGCCCCAGCATTTT. Its protein product is CATRGTGPNQPQHF.

This chain links TRBV6-5 with TRBJ1-5; 10 bases line up with TRBD1. The CDR3 length is 15 residues. From germline, CDR1 is MNHEY and CDR2 SVGAGI. Germline trimming cut 7 bases from V and 6 bases from J; bases unmatched to any gene: 9. The CDR3 DNA follows: TGTGCCAGCACCTCGACAGGGGGCCTGTCTCAGCCCCAGCATTTT. Amino acids: CASTSTGGLSQPQHF.

The rearrangement uses TRBV5-1 and TRBJ1-4; D may be TRBD1 (6 bases). This CDR3 is built from 14 residues. V was pared by 1 base and J by 8 bases, with 12 bases between. Germline values: CDR1 SGHRS, CDR2 YFSETQ. CDR3 nucleotides: TGCGCCAGCAGCTTGAGAACAGGGTGGGAAAAACTGTTTTTT. Protein product: CASSLRTGWEKLFF.

This rearrangement joins TRBV24-1 to TRBJ2-1; D perhaps matches TRBD2 (5 bases). Germline CDR1 KGHDR, CDR2 SFDVKD. This CDR3 has 13 amino acids. V was clipped by 5 bases and J by 12 bases, with 16 bases between them. The CDR3 region has the DNA TGTGCCACCAGTGGCCTTGAGGGTTGGGGGCAGTTCTTC. Translation: CATSGLEGWGQFF.

As concerns this clone: The sample holds other DNA sequences that translate to the same CDR3. This chain joins TRBV30 and TRBJ1-5; no reliable D call. The CDR3 loop spans 13 amino acids. V was clipped by 2 bases and J by 0 bases, with 5 bases between them. Germline-derived CDR1 and CDR2 are GTSNPN and SVGIG (reference sequence). The CDR3 nucleotides read TGTGCCTGGAGTCCGGGTAGCAATCAGCCCCAGCATTTT. It codes for CAWSPGSNQPQHF.

The genes are TRBV23-1 and TRBJ2-6; D is undetermined. TRBV23-1 is an open reading frame, and its role is uncertain. V shed 6 bases and J shed 8 bases, with 11 bases lying between them. This CDR3 spans 13 amino acids. The CDR3 coding sequence is TGCGCCAGCAGCCCCGAGCCTCCCAACGTCCTGACTTTC. As protein: CASSPEPPNVLTF.

This chain joins TRBV6-2 or TRBV6-3 and TRBJ2-3; D may be TRBD2 (6 bases). The CDR3 sequence is 17 residues long. Germline CDR1 MNHEY, CDR2 SVGEGT. Trimming pared 4 bases from V and 4 bases from J, leaving 21 bases between. The CDR3 is CASSFPLFREWADTQYF. The CDR3, as DNA: TGTGCCAGCAGTTTCCCCCTGTTTCGGGAGTGGGCAGATACGCAGTATTTT.

This chain links TRBV6-5 with TRBJ1-2; 10 bases align to TRBD1. The CDR3 is 13 amino acids. With V trimmed by 2 bases and J by 6 bases, 0 bases remained unmatched. Looked up from germline, CDR1 is MNHEY and CDR2 is SVGAGI. The CDR3 here is CASSYGQGDGYTF. In DNA form, the CDR3 reads TGTGCCAGCAGTTACGGACAGGGGGATGGCTACACCTTC.

The gene calls are TRBV10-2 and TRBJ2-2, with 7 bases that match TRBD2. Losses at the gene ends were 1 base for V and 7 bases for J; bases not matched to a gene: 6. The CDR3 is 15 amino acids. Germline V gene lookup returns CDR1 WSHSY and CDR2 SAAADI. CDR3 sequence reads: CASSELGRVSGELFF. CDR3 sequence (DNA): TGCGCCAGCAGTGAGTTGGGGAGGGTAAGCGGGGAGCTGTTTTTT.

The V gene is TRBV5-1, the J gene TRBJ1-6; 8 positions agree with TRBD1. The CDR3 totals 16 residues. The ends lost 3 bases at V and 2 bases at J; junction bases unmatched: 4. Germline loops: CDR1 SGHRS, CDR2 YFSETQ. The CDR3: CASSSTTGAYNSPLHF. The DNA for the CDR3 is TGCGCCAGCAGCTCGACGACAGGGGCCTATAATTCACCCCTCCACTTT.

CDR3 bases: TGTGCCAGCAGTGACCCCGGAGGGACAGGGGGCGGGTATGGCTACACCTTC. This sequence encodes CASSDPGGTGGGYGYTF. The chain combines TRBV25-1 with TRBJ1-2, with 12 nucleotides matching TRBD1. CDR3 size: 17 residues. The V gene's germline CDR1 is MGHDK and CDR2 SYGVNS. After removal of 3 bases from V and 5 bases from J, the junction contained 10 bases not matched to a gene.

The chain links TRBV3-1 (or the pseudogene TRBV3-2) to TRBJ1-2, with 8 bases fitting TRBD1. V lost 1 base, J lost 5 bases, and 3 bases stayed unmatched. The CDR3 is made up of 14 amino acids. Germline V CDR1 and CDR2: LGHDT, YNNKEL (reference sequence). CDR3 protein: CASSQGTGIYGYTF. CDR3 sequence (DNA): TGTGCCAGCAGCCAAGGGACAGGGATATATGGCTACACCTTC.

V is TRBV18 and J is TRBJ2-7, with a possible D match to TRBD1 (5 bases). The V end lost 3 bases, the J end lost 3 bases, and 6 bases lay between the germline ends. Per the germline V gene, CDR1 is KGHSH and CDR2 is LQKENI. The CDR3 consists of 12 residues. CDR3 bases: TGTGCCAGCTCACCTGACAGCTACGAGCAGTACTTC. Its translation: CASSPDSYEQYF. Full variable domain (remainder filled in from reference TRBV18 and TRBJ2-7): NAGVMQNPRHLVRRRGQEARLRCSPMKGHSHVYWYRQLPEEGLKFMVYLQKENIIDESGMPKERFSAEFPKEGPSILRIQQVVRGDSAAYFCASSPDSYEQYFGPGTRLTVT.

The chain uses TRBV3-1 (or the pseudogene TRBV3-2) and TRBJ2-4; tentatively, D is TRBD2 (5 bases). V was trimmed by 1 base and J by 0 bases, leaving 7 bases between them. There are 15 residues in the CDR3. Germline V gene lookup returns CDR1 LGHDT and CDR2 YNNKEL (reference sequence). This CDR3 is CASSQAGIAKNIQYF. The DNA for the CDR3 is TGTGCCAGCAGCCAAGCGGGGATAGCCAAAAACATTCAGTACTTC.

The V gene is TRBV28, the J gene TRBJ2-5; D might be TRBD2 (5 bases). Germline CDR1 and CDR2: MDHEN and SYDVKM. V lost 2 bases to trimming and J lost 4 bases, with 17 bases between them. There are 16 residues in the CDR3. The CDR3 DNA reads as TGTGCCAGCAGTTTACTGTCTAGCACCCCCCTAGAGACCCAGTACTTC. Its protein product is CASSLLSSTPLETQYF. Complete variable domain (other parts from reference TRBV28 and TRBJ2-5): DVKVTQSSRYLVKRTGEKVFLECVQDMDHENMFWYRQDPGLGLRLIYFSYDVKMKEKGDIPEGYSVSREKKERFSLILESASTNQTSMYLCASSLLSSTPLETQYFGPGTRLLVL.

V gene TRBV7-8 combines with J gene TRBJ2-1; 11 bases line up with TRBD2. In germline, CDR1 is SGHVS, CDR2 FQNEAQ. Unmatched junction bases numbered 7, after V lost 4 bases and J lost 5 bases. The CDR3 contains 16 residues. The CDR3 here is CASSYPSGRPNNEQFF. Here the CDR3 DNA reads TGTGCCAGCAGCTACCCTAGCGGGAGGCCAAACAATGAGCAGTTCTTC. Full variable domain (missing parts from reference TRBV7-8 and TRBJ2-1): GAGVSQSPRYKVAKRGQDVALRCDPISGHVSLFWYQQALGQGPEFLTYFQNEAQLDKSGLPSDRFFAERPEGSVSTLKIQRTQQEDSAVYLCASSYPSGRPNNEQFFGPGTRLTVL.

This rearrangement joins TRBV5-4 to TRBJ2-7, with 9 bases that match TRBD1. CDR3 length: 13 amino acids. Trimming cost V 0 bases and J 6 bases; bases outside gene matches: 1. CDR1 is SGHNT and CDR2 is YYREEE in the germline V gene (reference sequence). CDR3 loop: CASSLGGQGEQYF. The CDR3, as DNA: TGTGCCAGCAGCTTGGGGGGACAGGGCGAGCAGTACTTC.

The CDR3 DNA follows: TGTGCCACCAGCAGACGGACAGCCTTAGAAGATACGCAGTATTTT. The encoded protein is CATSRRTALEDTQYF. The chain employs TRBV15 and TRBJ2-3; perhaps TRBD1 as D (6 bases). The CDR3 totals 15 residues. Germline V gene sequence: CDR1 LNHNV, CDR2 YYDKDF (reference sequence). Trimming removed 2 bases from V and 5 bases from J, with 14 bases in between.